These 30 T cell receptor beta chains were sequenced from one sample in a study of resident and recirculating memory T cells in vitiligo. Repertoires were generated with immunoSEQ multiplex PCR, while TCRdb's copy carries only in-frame clones and drops some. The table lists around 78,000 clones, just over 90% of them singletons. The source material was blood. Source of these receptors: a male donor with vitiligo.

The V call is TRBV4-1, the J call TRBJ2-1, with unresolved D. Trimming took off 2 bases at V and 0 bases at J, with 8 bases between the two ends. Germline V CDR1 and CDR2: MGHRA, YSYEKL. The CDR3 spans 15 residues. CDR3 loop: CASSQSPSSYNEQFF. Written as DNA, the CDR3 is TGCGCCAGCAGCCAAAGCCCGAGCTCCTACAATGAGCAGTTCTTC.

The CDR3 loop is CASSSGGPDEQFF. As DNA, the CDR3 is TGTGCCAGCAGTTCCGGGGGGCCCGATGAGCAGTTCTTC. V usage is TRBV5-5 and J usage is TRBJ2-1; D is possibly TRBD2 (7 bases). V was cut by 5 bases and J by 8 bases, with 14 bases left in between. The CDR3 is 13 amino acids. CDR1 is SGHKS, CDR2 YYEKEE, per germline (reference sequence).

The J gene is TRBJ1-5, the V gene TRBV30, with 7 positions matching TRBD1. The CDR3 runs to 16 residues. Trimming removed 1 base from V and 2 bases from J; junction bases left unmatched: 8. Germline loops: CDR1 GTSNPN, CDR2 SVGIG (reference sequence). This CDR3 reads CAWSASTGWGNQPQHF. CDR3 bases: TGTGCCTGGAGTGCCTCGACAGGGTGGGGCAATCAGCCCCAGCATTTT.

The rearrangement joins TRBV10-3 to TRBJ2-1; 13 nucleotides match TRBD2. Germline V gene lookup returns CDR1 ENHRY and CDR2 SYGVKD. This CDR3 region has 21 residues. The trim removed 2 bases at V and 4 bases at J, leaving 17 bases unmatched. In DNA form, the CDR3 reads TGTGCCATCAGTGAGATTCAGGAGGGGGCAGGGACTAGCGGGATGTACAATGAGCAGTTCTTC. Amino acids: CAISEIQEGAGTSGMYNEQFF.

The genes are TRBV4-2 and TRBJ2-5; 8 bases are a match to TRBD1. The junction had 13 bases not matched to a gene; V was cut back by 3 bases and J by 7 bases. Per germline, CDR1 LGHNA and CDR2 YNFKEQ. The length of the CDR3 is 16 residues. The CDR3 nucleotides read TGTGCCAGCAGCCAGGCAAATGGACAGGGACTTGGGACCCAGTACTTC. This codes for CASSQANGQGLGTQYF.

This clone was picked up a small number of times. In nucleotides, the CDR3 is TGTGCCTGGAGGCCGGGGGACACTGAAGCTTTCTTT. It encodes CAWRPGDTEAFF. The V and J genes are TRBV30 and TRBJ1-1; weak D call: TRBD1 (5 bases). V shed 3 bases and J shed 3 bases, with 8 bases lying between them. CDR1 GTSNPN and CDR2 SVGIG come from the germline V gene (reference sequence). This CDR3 has 12 amino acids.

V usage is TRBV6-4 and J usage is TRBJ2-3; D is possibly TRBD2 (6 bases). CDR3 length equals 14 residues. From germline, CDR1 is MRHNA and CDR2 SNTAGT. Trimming shortened V by 2 bases and J by 0 bases, and 6 bases separated the two germline ends. CDR3 in amino acids: CASSDGTSTDTQYF. The CDR3, as DNA: TGTGCCAGCAGTGACGGGACTAGCACAGATACGCAGTATTTT.

The chain combines TRBV5-4 with TRBJ2-4; 10 bases are shared with TRBD1. Germline lookup yields CDR1 SGHNT and CDR2 YYREEE (reference sequence). There are 16 residues in the CDR3. After removal of 4 bases from V and 9 bases from J, the junction contained 13 bases not matched to a gene. The CDR3: CASSQTGTGAQVIQYF. The DNA for the CDR3 is TGTGCCAGCAGCCAAACCGGGACAGGGGCCCAAGTCATTCAGTACTTC.

The CDR3, as DNA: TGTGCCAGCGAAGACGCCCGGGGATATGGCTACACCTTC. Its protein is CASEDARGYGYTF. The gene calls are TRBV28 and TRBJ1-2; the D is unclear. V lost 8 bases, J lost 5 bases, and 15 bases lay in between. The CDR3 extends over 13 amino acids. From germline, CDR1 is MDHEN and CDR2 SYDVKM.

The V and J genes are TRBV10-3 and TRBJ2-1, with a possible D match to TRBD2 (5 bases). Germline CDR1 is ENHRY and CDR2 is SYGVKD. V lost 2 bases and J lost 7, with 6 bases in between. The CDR3 loop spans 12 amino acids. CDR3 sequence (DNA): TGTGCCATCAGTGAGCCGGGGAATGAGCAGTTCTTC. This gives the protein CAISEPGNEQFF.

The chain joins TRBV29-1 to TRBJ2-3; 16 bases are shared with TRBD2. V shed 6 bases and J 0 bases; nucleotides not matched to a gene: 9. CDR1 is SQVTM and CDR2 is ANQGSEA in the germline V gene. The CDR3 has 18 residues. The CDR3: CSVSGTSGRAASTDTQYF. In DNA, the CDR3 is TGCAGCGTCTCCGGGACTAGCGGGAGGGCCGCTAGCACAGATACGCAGTATTTT.

The rearrangement links TRBV6-1 to TRBJ1-5; D gene unclear. The V gene's germline CDR1 is MNHNS and CDR2 SASEGT. The germline V and J ends were trimmed by 6 bases and 1 base, with 10 bases remaining between them. The CDR3 length is 14 residues. CDR3 DNA sequence: TGTGCCAGCAGCGGGGAGTTCAGCAATCAGCCCCAGCATTTT. This translates into CASSGEFSNQPQHF.

The chain recombines TRBV5-5 with TRBJ2-5; a possible D gene is TRBD1 (6 bases). CDR3 length equals 14 residues. Germline V gene lookup returns CDR1 SGHKS and CDR2 YYEKEE (reference sequence). Trimming removed 6 bases from V and 1 base from J, with 13 bases in between. DNA of the CDR3: TGTGCCAGCACCCCCTCAGGGGTCCAAGAGACCCAGTACTTC. It specifies CASTPSGVQETQYF.

The chain employs TRBV7-9 and TRBJ2-1, with TRBD1 matching 7 bases. The CDR3 extends over 11 amino acids. Germline trimming cut 8 bases from V and 8 bases from J; bases unmatched to any gene: 3. Germline V gene lookup returns CDR1 SEHNR and CDR2 FQNEAQ (reference sequence). As DNA, the CDR3 is TGTGCCAGCGAGGGGGCGTATGAGCAGTTCTTC. Translated, it gives CASEGAYEQFF.

The CDR3 here is CASSEFPGQNTEAFF. CDR3 sequence (DNA): TGTGCCAGCAGTGAATTTCCGGGACAAAACACTGAAGCTTTCTTT. This chain links TRBV25-1 with TRBJ1-1; possible D gene TRBD1, 6 bases. This CDR3 region has 15 residues. Germline V gene data show CDR1 as MGHDK and CDR2 as SYGVNS. V shed 1 base and J shed 2 bases, with 11 bases lying between them. Based on the CDR3 plus reference TRBV25-1 and TRBJ1-1, the full variable domain is EADIYQTPRYLVIGTGKKITLECSQTMGHDKMYWYQQDPGMELHLIHYSYGVNSTEKGDLSSESTVSRIRTEHFPLTLESARPSHTSQYLCASSEFPGQNTEAFFGQGTRLTVV.

This clone was found once. The chain is built from TRBV5-1 and TRBJ2-7; 8 nucleotides line up with TRBD1. This CDR3 has 14 residues. Germline values: CDR1 SGHRS, CDR2 YFSETQ. V shed 4 bases and J 0 bases; nucleotides not matched to a gene: 3. For the CDR3, the DNA is TGCGCCAGCAGCGACAGGGGCCTCTCCTACGAGCAGTACTTC. It is translated as CASSDRGLSYEQYF.

The chain links TRBV9 to TRBJ2-7; D gene ambiguous. This CDR3 region has 14 residues. V was pared by 0 bases and J by 2 bases, with 9 bases between. Germline lookup yields CDR1 SGDLS and CDR2 YYNGEE. The CDR3 sequence: CASSVGRGPYEQYF. The CDR3 DNA is TGTGCCAGCAGCGTAGGCAGAGGCCCCTACGAGCAGTACTTC.

The rearrangement uses TRBV10-3 and TRBJ1-4; no reliable D call. The germline V gene encodes CDR1 ENHRY and CDR2 SYGVKD. The CDR3 is 12 amino acids. V was cut by 3 bases and J by 8 bases, with 7 bases left in between. The DNA for the CDR3 is TGTGCCATCAGTGACAGGTTCGAAAAACTGTTTTTT. As protein: CAISDRFEKLFF.

The rearrangement joins TRBV28 to TRBJ2-1; D is unclear. Germline loops: CDR1 MDHEN, CDR2 SYDVKM. The CDR3 has 13 amino acids. Trimming removed 5 bases from V and 7 bases from J, with 12 bases in between. CDR3 amino acids: CASSQGGRNEQFF. In nucleotides, the CDR3 is TGTGCCAGCAGTCAAGGCGGCAGAAATGAGCAGTTCTTC.

The chain uses TRBV28 and TRBJ2-7; TRBD1 agrees at 8 bases. Germline assignment: CDR1 MDHEN and CDR2 SYDVKM. Losses at the gene ends were 3 bases for V and 3 bases for J; bases not matched to a gene: 19. The CDR3 runs 19 residues. The CDR3 loop is CASSFFPPRGTGVHYEQYF. The DNA of the CDR3 is TGTGCCAGCAGTTTCTTCCCCCCCAGGGGGACAGGAGTCCACTACGAGCAGTACTTC.

V usage is TRBV27 and J usage is TRBJ1-5; the match to TRBD1 covers 8 bases. This CDR3 is 15 amino acids long. Trimming took 6 bases from V and 2 from J; bases not matched to a gene: 6. Germline-derived CDR1 and CDR2 are MNHEY and SMNVEV (reference sequence). The CDR3 sequence is CASSEDRVGNQPQHF. The CDR3 nucleotides read TGTGCCAGCAGCGAGGACAGGGTTGGCAATCAGCCCCAGCATTTT.

The DNA for the CDR3 is TGTGCCAGCAGCACTAGACAGGGGCCCACCTACGAGCAGTACTTC. This sequence encodes CASSTRQGPTYEQYF. The chain couples TRBV7-8 to TRBJ2-7, with 8 bases matching TRBD1. Germline loops: CDR1 SGHVS, CDR2 FQNEAQ. V gave up 5 bases and J gave up 2 bases; unmatched junction bases: 8. This CDR3 is 15 amino acids long.

The sample holds one count of this clone. This rearrangement joins TRBV27 to TRBJ2-5; TRBD2 aligns across 7 bases. V gave up 5 bases and J gave up 1 base; unmatched junction bases: 10. CDR3 length equals 16 residues. Germline lookup yields CDR1 MNHEY and CDR2 SMNVEV (reference sequence). The CDR3 DNA is TGTGCCAGCAGTCCCAGCGGGATAGCGATCCAAGAGACCCAGTACTTC. It encodes CASSPSGIAIQETQYF.

The chain has TRBV27 and TRBJ2-4, with 7 bases that match TRBD1. V shed 5 bases and J 7 bases; nucleotides not matched to a gene: 11. The CDR3 runs to 15 residues. Germline V CDR1 and CDR2: MNHEY, SMNVEV (reference sequence). Here the CDR3 reads CASSPQGQPTNIQYF. For the CDR3, the DNA is TGTGCCAGCAGTCCACAGGGGCAGCCGACGAACATTCAGTACTTC.

J is TRBJ1-5 and V is TRBV27; D unresolved. Trimming cost V 7 bases and J 3 bases, with 4 bases left between them. Germline V gene data show CDR1 as MNHEY and CDR2 as SMNVEV (reference sequence). The CDR3 contains 11 residues. CDR3 bases: TGTGCCAGCATTCTCAATCAGCCCCAGCATTTT. The encoded protein is CASILNQPQHF.

The J gene is TRBJ2-1, the V gene TRBV15, with D maybe TRBD2 (6 bases). Per germline, CDR1 LNHNV and CDR2 YYDKDF (reference sequence). The V end was cut by 5 bases, the J end by 4 bases, with 9 bases between. The CDR3 contains 13 residues. The CDR3 protein is CATSPGLYNEQFF. In DNA, the CDR3 is TGTGCCACCAGCCCGGGACTTTACAATGAGCAGTTCTTC.

V and J are TRBV15 and TRBJ2-7, with TRBD2 identical over 10 bases. The germline V gene has CDR1 LNHNV and CDR2 YYDKDF (reference sequence). The CDR3 extends over 18 amino acids. The trim removed 1 base at V and 2 bases at J, leaving 11 bases unmatched. The CDR3 region is CATSRAGDVLAGTYEQYF. In DNA form, the CDR3 reads TGTGCCACCAGCAGAGCAGGGGATGTACTAGCGGGAACCTACGAGCAGTACTTC.

The CDR3 is CATHRTSGISTDTQYF. CDR3 DNA sequence: TGTGCCACACACCGGACTAGCGGGATAAGCACAGATACGCAGTATTTT. This chain links TRBV27 with TRBJ2-3, with TRBD2 identical over 12 bases. The CDR3 is 16 residues long. Germline V gene data show CDR1 as MNHEY and CDR2 as SMNVEV (reference sequence). J lost 0 bases, V lost 10 bases, and 8 bases had no gene match.

The rearrangement joins TRBV27 to TRBJ2-7; D gene ambiguous. Germline values: CDR1 MNHEY, CDR2 SMNVEV (reference sequence). V lost 5 bases, J lost 2 bases, and 7 bases lay in between. The CDR3 totals 12 residues. In DNA, the CDR3 is TGTGCCAGCAGTCCCTCCGCCTACGAGCAGTACTTC. This translates into CASSPSAYEQYF.

CDR3 DNA: TGTGCCAGCAGTTACGGGACAGGGGATCCCTACGAGCAGTACTTC. Residues: CASSYGTGDPYEQYF. V usage is TRBV6-5 and J usage is TRBJ2-5, with 10 nucleotides matching TRBD1. The J call may be wrong; the DNA end is better matched by TRBJ2-7. The CDR3 has 15 residues. Germline CDR1 reads MNHEY; CDR2 reads SVGAGI.